This T cell receptor beta chain was profiled in a study of T cell responses to AZD1222 COVID-19 vaccine. Broader study findings: White British ancestry dominated among donors, who included more females, and clonal diversity was possibly underestimated. Only a handful of individuals given AZD1222 were seropositive at baseline. Repertoires were collected only later (after the peak T cell response had occurred).

TCRdb's copy holds only in-frame clones and misses some; the assay was immunoSEQ multiplex PCR. The sample consists of about 120,000 clones, 80% to 95% of them appearing once. Germline-derived CDR1 and CDR2 are MNHEY and SMNVEV (reference sequence). The CDR3 has 15 amino acids. Trimming took 7 bases from V and 0 from J, leaving 13 bases between them. The sample holds one count of this clone. Its cognate antigen is unknown. The sequences come from peripheral blood, collected 28 days after the second dose of the MenACWY control vaccine. The receptor comes from an adult who received the MenACWY meningococcal vaccine as a control. The rearrangement uses TRBV27 and TRBJ1-5; D is unclear. The CDR3 nucleotides read TGTGCCAGCAAGTCCGAGACACATAGCAATCAGCCCCAGCATTTT. Translated: CASKSETHSNQPQHF.